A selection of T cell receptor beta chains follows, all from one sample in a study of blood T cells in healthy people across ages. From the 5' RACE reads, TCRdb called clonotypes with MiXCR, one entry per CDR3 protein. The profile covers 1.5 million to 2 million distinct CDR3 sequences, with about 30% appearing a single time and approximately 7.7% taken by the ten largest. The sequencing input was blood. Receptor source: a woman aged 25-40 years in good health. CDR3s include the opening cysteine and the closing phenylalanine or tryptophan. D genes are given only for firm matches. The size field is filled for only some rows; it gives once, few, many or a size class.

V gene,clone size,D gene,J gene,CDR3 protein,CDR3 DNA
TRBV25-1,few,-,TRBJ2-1,CASSFASLNEQFF,TGTGCCAGCAGTTTCGCCAGCCTCAATGAGCAGTTCTTC
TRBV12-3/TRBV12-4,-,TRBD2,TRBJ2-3,CASTSGGARGNADTQYF,TGTGCCAGCACCAGCGGGGGGGCCAGAGGGAACGCAGATACGCAGTATTTT
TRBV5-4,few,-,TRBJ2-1,CASSFVGDRYNEQFF,TGTGCCAGCAGCTTCGTGGGGGACCGGTACAATGAGCAGTTCTTC
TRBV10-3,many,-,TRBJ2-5,CAISEIQGQETQYF,TGTGCCATCAGTGAGATCCAGGGCCAAGAGACCCAGTACTTC
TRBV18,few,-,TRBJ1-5,CASSPGANRPQHF,TGTGCCAGCTCACCAGGTGCGAATCGGCCCCAGCATTTT
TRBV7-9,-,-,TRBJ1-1,CASTIDSPAEAFF,TGTGCCAGCACCATTGATAGTCCCGCTGAAGCTTTCTTT
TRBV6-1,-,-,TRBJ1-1,CASSEWVMNTEAFF,TGTGCCAGCAGTGAGTGGGTCATGAACACTGAAGCTTTCTTT
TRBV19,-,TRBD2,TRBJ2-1,CASSITSGSPNEQFF,TGTGCCAGTAGTATTACTAGCGGGAGTCCCAATGAGCAGTTCTTC
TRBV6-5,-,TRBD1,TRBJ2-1,CASKHRGSGDNEQFF,TGTGCCAGCAAACACAGGGGGTCAGGGGACAATGAGCAGTTCTTC
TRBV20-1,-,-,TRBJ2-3,CSATIGSPADTQYF,TGCAGTGCTACTATCGGGAGTCCCGCAGATACGCAGTATTTT
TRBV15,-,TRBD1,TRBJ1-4,CAASRQGLKANEKLFF,TGTGCCGCCAGCAGACAGGGGCTTAAGGCTAATGAAAAACTGTTTTTT